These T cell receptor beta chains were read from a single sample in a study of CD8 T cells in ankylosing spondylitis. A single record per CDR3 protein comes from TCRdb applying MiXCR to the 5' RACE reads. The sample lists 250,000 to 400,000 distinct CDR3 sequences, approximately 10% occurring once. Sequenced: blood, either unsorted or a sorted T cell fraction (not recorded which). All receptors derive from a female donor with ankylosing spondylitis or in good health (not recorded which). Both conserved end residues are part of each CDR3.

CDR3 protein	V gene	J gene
CASSPLEAGSGNTIYF	TRBV18	TRBJ1-3
CASSVGFTDTQYF	TRBV25-1	TRBJ2-3
CASRTTGTDTQYF	TRBV12-3/TRBV12-4	TRBJ2-3
CASSQVEGGTDTQYF	TRBV14	TRBJ2-3
CASSEALRQPQHF	TRBV2	TRBJ1-5
CASSRGSPDTQYF	TRBV5-5	TRBJ2-3
CSRSRGAKNIQYF	TRBV20-1	TRBJ2-4
CASGTSGNNEQFF	TRBV9	TRBJ2-1
CASSLNGQETQYF	TRBV5-1	TRBJ2-5
CASRLAGKDIQYF	TRBV12-3/TRBV12-4	TRBJ2-4
CASSPRPGDTDTQYF	TRBV18	TRBJ2-3
CASSRSSGSTTYEQYF	TRBV27	TRBJ2-7
CASSVALVNTEAFF	TRBV9	TRBJ1-1
CASSDMTGLFGGGEQFF	TRBV10-2	TRBJ2-1
CSATSRDSGNTIYF	TRBV20-1	TRBJ1-3
CASSPGSNNQETQYF	TRBV4-2	TRBJ2-5
CSARVPGLETQYF	TRBV20-1	TRBJ2-5
CSATGLAGVTDTQYF	TRBV20-1	TRBJ2-3
CSASLDGNTGELFF	TRBV20-1	TRBJ2-2
CASSLVTALAKNIQYF	TRBV5-1	TRBJ2-4
CASSDFPSEVLFF	TRBV11-1	TRBJ1-4
CASSLNFPGVYGYTF	TRBV12-3/TRBV12-4	TRBJ1-2
CASSFAKSSYNEQFF	TRBV5-1	TRBJ2-1
CASSPGQNSGANVLTF	TRBV12-3/TRBV12-4	TRBJ2-6
CASLLSDRPLSKNEQFF	TRBV7-9	TRBJ2-1
CASSLSQQETQYF	TRBV7-2	TRBJ2-5
CSAGGGGNQPRHF	TRBV20-1	TRBJ1-5
CASSLGGQGEAKNIQYF	TRBV7-9	TRBJ2-4
CSVGWREEWIF	TRBV29-1	TRBJ2-1
CASSLGLRTSGSSEQFF	TRBV7-8	TRBJ2-1
CSARVPQGAGTGELFF	TRBV20-1	TRBJ2-2